This entry is about one TCR beta chain. The sample originates from a study of cytomegalovirus exposure and HLA in healthy donors. In germline, CDR1 is SGDLS, CDR2 YYNGEE. V was clipped by 8 bases and J by 1 base, with 7 bases between them. The CDR3 covers 12 residues. The PCR had 60 Vbeta and 13 Jbeta primers. Libraries were prepared by immunoSEQ multiplex PCR; TCRdb keeps only in-frame clonotypes and omits some of them. The sample has about 120,000 clones; 82% are singletons. Material for sequencing was PBMCs. The chain couples TRBV9 to TRBJ1-3; unclear D gene. The clonotype comes from a woman under 30 in good health and CMV-seronegative. CDR3 sequence reads: CASSRSGNTIYF. In DNA, the CDR3 is TGTGCCAGTTCACGGTCTGGAAACACCATATATTTT.